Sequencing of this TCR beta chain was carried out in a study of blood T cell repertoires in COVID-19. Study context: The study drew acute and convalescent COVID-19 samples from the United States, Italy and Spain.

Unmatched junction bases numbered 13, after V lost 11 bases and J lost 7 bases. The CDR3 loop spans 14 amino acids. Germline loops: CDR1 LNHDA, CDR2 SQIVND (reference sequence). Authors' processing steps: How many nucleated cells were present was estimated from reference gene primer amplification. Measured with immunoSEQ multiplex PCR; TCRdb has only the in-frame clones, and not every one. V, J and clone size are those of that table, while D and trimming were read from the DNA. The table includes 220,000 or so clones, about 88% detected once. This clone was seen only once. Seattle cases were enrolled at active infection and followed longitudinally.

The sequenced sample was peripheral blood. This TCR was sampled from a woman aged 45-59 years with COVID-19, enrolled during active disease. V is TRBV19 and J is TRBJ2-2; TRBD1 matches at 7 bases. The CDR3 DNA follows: TGTGCCTCGCAACGGACAGGTGGGATCGGGGAGCTGTTTTTT. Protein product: CASQRTGGIGELFF.